A selection of T cell receptor beta chains follows, all from one sample in a study of beta chain features in type 1 diabetes. Profiled with immunoSEQ multiplex PCR; TCRdb holds only in-frame clones, not every one. This sample yields 600,000 to 700,000 clones, of which roughly 12% are seen a single time; approximately 0.11% belongs to the top ten. The specimen was naive CD4+ T cells from blood. The receptor source for this set is a man aged 25-40 years with type 1 diabetes. Each CDR3 is given with its conserved first and last residue. A D gene is named only where the DNA matches it firmly. Not all rows give a size; the values are once, few, many and, for expanded clones, a class.

V	J	D	length	size	CDR3	DNA
TRBV5-1	TRBJ2-5	NA	13	few	CASSSGQKETQYF	TGCGCCAGCAGCTCGGGACAAAAAGAGACCCAGTACTTC
TRBV7-3	TRBJ1-1	NA	15	few	CASSLTQGGFTEAFF	TGTGCCAGCAGCTTAACACAGGGCGGGTTCACTGAAGCTTTCTTT
TRBV25-1	TRBJ2-3	NA	15	NA	CASSYGGFSTDTQYF	TGTGCCAGCAGCTATGGAGGCTTCAGCACAGATACGCAGTATTTT
TRBV14	TRBJ1-5	NA	14	few	CASAQGKSNQPQHF	TGTGCCAGCGCCCAGGGGAAGAGCAATCAGCCCCAGCATTTT
TRBV10-3	TRBJ2-2	TRBD2	14	few	CASLPSGGPGELFF	TGTGCCTCACTGCCTAGCGGGGGACCCGGGGAGCTGTTTTTT
TRBV9	TRBJ1-3	NA	14	few	CASSPRASGNTIYF	TGTGCCAGTTCCCCCAGGGCCAGTGGAAACACCATATATTTT
TRBV5-8	TRBJ2-1	TRBD1	15	few	CASSQGQGSYNEQFF	TGTGCCAGCAGCCAGGGACAGGGCTCCTACAATGAGCAGTTCTTC
TRBV14	TRBJ2-5	TRBD2	15	NA	CASSQGQAGQETQYF	TGTGCCAGCAGCCAAGGGCAAGCGGGACAAGAGACCCAGTACTTC
TRBV19	TRBJ2-1	NA	12	few	CASSIDNDEQFF	TGTGCCAGTAGTATCGACAACGATGAGCAGTTCTTC
TRBV9	TRBJ2-7	TRBD1	16	few	CASSARPGQGLYEQYF	TGTGCCAGCAGCGCCCGGCCGGGACAGGGTTTGTACGAGCAGTACTTC
TRBV7-9	TRBJ2-2	NA	15	NA	CASSSMGRRAGELFF	TGTGCCAGCAGCTCCATGGGGCGCAGGGCCGGGGAGCTGTTTTTT
TRBV5-6	TRBJ1-2	TRBD1	13	NA	CASSLDRGPGYTF	TGTGCCAGCAGTCTAGACAGGGGCCCTGGCTACACCTTC
TRBV4-3	TRBJ1-1	NA	14	NA	CASSQDSGDSEAFF	TGCGCCAGCAGCCAAGATTCGGGGGACTCTGAAGCTTTCTTT
TRBV29-1	TRBJ1-5	TRBD1	12	NA	CSAKGADQPQHF	TGCAGCGCCAAGGGGGCGGATCAGCCCCAGCATTTT
TRBV6-5	TRBJ2-7	TRBD2	16	few	CASSYLGLAGFYEQYF	TGTGCCAGCAGTTACCTCGGACTAGCGGGTTTCTACGAGCAGTACTTC
TRBV7-3	TRBJ1-1	NA	13	few	CASSSRENTEAFF	TGTGCCAGCAGCTCGAGGGAGAACACTGAAGCTTTCTTT
TRBV11-2	TRBJ2-7	NA	14	NA	CASNQRQESYEQYF	TGTGCCAGCAATCAACGACAGGAGTCCTACGAGCAGTACTTC
TRBV6-6	TRBJ2-7	NA	11	NA	CASGTYYEQYF	TGTGCCTCCGGGACTTACTACGAGCAGTACTTC
TRBV7-2	TRBJ2-6	NA	15	few	CASSGAGSGANVLTF	TGTGCCAGCAGCGGAGCAGGATCTGGGGCCAACGTCCTGACTTTC
TRBV29-1	TRBJ1-2	NA	12	few	CSAGDGNYGYTF	TGCAGCGCTGGAGATGGAAACTATGGCTACACCTTC
TRBV6-5	TRBJ1-2	NA	11	NA	CASSRGHGYTF	TGTGCCAGCAGCAGGGGCCATGGCTACACCTTC
TRBV5-4	TRBJ1-2	NA	14	NA	CASSLERRIDGYTF	TGTGCCAGCAGCTTGGAGCGACGGATAGATGGCTACACCTTC
TRBV11-3	TRBJ2-5	NA	13	NA	CASSPDLGETQYF	TGTGCCAGCAGCCCGGACCTGGGGGAGACCCAGTACTTC
TRBV29-1	TRBJ2-1	TRBD2	13	NA	CSAGGLGSGEQFF	TGCAGCGCCGGGGGACTAGGCAGTGGTGAGCAGTTCTTC